The 15 T cell receptor beta chains below were found in one sample sequenced in a study of Ad26.COV2.S vaccination and SARS-CoV-2 variants. Treatment described: 15 to 20 received Ad26.COV2.S at low or high dose, single or two shots; about 5 received placebo; per-sample allocation not given. Repertoires come from day 63 after the first vaccine or placebo injection. The assay was immunoSEQ multiplex PCR, and TCRdb's table has in-frame clones only and misses some. The table lists some 290,000 clones, approximately 80% of them singletons, with 2.1% in the top ten. The sample consisted of peripheral blood, taken in a trial of Ad26.COV2.S vaccine versus placebo. All receptors come from a person between 18 and 65 years old who received the Ad26.COV2.S COVID-19 vaccine or a placebo.

The chain employs TRBV10-1 and TRBJ1-4; D unresolved. V was pared by 7 bases and J by 3 bases, with 15 bases between. CDR3 length: 15 residues. Germline V CDR1 and CDR2: WNHNN, SYGVQD (reference sequence). CDR3 nucleotide sequence: TGCGCCAGCACACCTTCGGGGTTTCCTAATGAAAAACTGTTTTTT. This gives the protein CASTPSGFPNEKLFF.

The J gene is TRBJ2-7, the V gene TRBV19; D possibly corresponds to TRBD1 (5 bases). Germline CDR1 and CDR2: LNHDA and SQIVND (reference sequence). Deletions cut 5 bases from V and 4 bases from J, with 15 bases between. CDR3 length: 14 amino acids. CDR3 bases: TGTGCCAGTAGTCCACGACAGAAGAATTACGAGCAGTACTTC. It encodes CASSPRQKNYEQYF.

V is TRBV6-4 and J is TRBJ1-1; D is uncertain. CDR3 size: 14 residues. The germline gives CDR1 MRHNA, CDR2 SNTAGT. V was shortened by 6 bases and J by 0 bases, with 11 bases between the two germline ends. Written as DNA, the CDR3 is TGTGCCAGCAGGGAGGGATTTATGAACACTGAAGCTTTCTTT. As protein: CASREGFMNTEAFF.

This sequence joins TRBV9 and TRBJ2-3, with no clear D. The CDR3 contains 12 residues. CDR1 and CDR2 (germline): SGDLS, YYNGEE. V shed 3 bases and J shed 11 bases, with 13 bases lying between them. The CDR3 sequence: CASSAPRIGQYF. In DNA, the CDR3 is TGTGCCAGCAGCGCCCCTAGAATTGGGCAGTATTTT. Full variable domain (rest looked up from reference TRBV9 and TRBJ2-3): DSGVTQTPKHLITATGQRVTLRCSPRSGDLSVYWYQQSLDQGLQFLIQYYNGEERAKGNILERFSAQQFPDLHSELNLSSLELGDSALYFCASSAPRIGQYFGPGTRLTVL.

Written as DNA, the CDR3 is TGTGCCAGTAGTATAAGGATTGCAACTAATGAAAAACTGTTTTTT. It is translated as CASSIRIATNEKLFF. This chain uses TRBV19 with TRBJ1-4; D not certain. Trimming removed 2 bases at V and 0 bases at J, with 7 bases between. Looked up from germline, CDR1 is LNHDA and CDR2 is SQIVND (reference sequence). This CDR3 has 15 amino acids.

V usage is TRBV4-1 and J usage is TRBJ1-4; D is perhaps TRBD1 (5 bases). Deletions cut 4 bases from V and 8 bases from J, with 14 bases between. CDR1 and CDR2 (germline): MGHRA, YSYEKL. CDR3 length equals 14 residues. The chain's CDR3 is CASSRGREWEKLFF. Written as DNA, the CDR3 is TGCGCCAGCAGCCGGGGCAGGGAGTGGGAAAAACTGTTTTTT.

There are a few counts of this clone. The rearrangement links TRBV5-1 to TRBJ1-4, with D perhaps TRBD1 (6 bases). Trimming removed 1 base from V and 7 bases from J, with 8 bases in between. The CDR3 consists of 13 residues. CDR1 and CDR2 from the germline V gene are SGHRS and YFSETQ. The CDR3 is CASSLIGGEKLFF. The CDR3 bases are TGCGCCAGCAGCTTGATAGGGGGTGAAAAACTGTTTTTT.

This CDR3 reads CATSDSAGVHGYTF. CDR3 bases: TGTGCCACCAGTGATTCCGCAGGGGTGCATGGCTACACCTTC. The V gene is TRBV24-1, the J gene TRBJ1-2; D is perhaps TRBD1 (6 bases). Deletions cut 2 bases from V and 6 bases from J, with 12 bases between. CDR3 length: 14 residues. Germline V gene data show CDR1 as KGHDR and CDR2 as SFDVKD.

With regard to this clone: One junction end does not reproduce the germline sequence, and a read error may be involved. In DNA, the CDR3 is TGTGCTAGTCGTTTGGGATTCGGCGAGCAGTACTTC. Its translation is CASRLGFGEQYF. This chain uses TRBV12-5 with TRBJ2-7; D remains unclear. This CDR3 has 12 amino acids. CDR1 LGHNT and CDR2 FRNRAP come from the germline V gene.

V and J are TRBV7-2 and TRBJ2-3, with TRBD1 identical over 8 bases. The CDR3 contains 19 residues. The V gene's germline CDR1 is SGHTA and CDR2 FQGNSA. V was pared by 1 base and J by 0 bases, with 12 bases of the junction left unmatched. Written as DNA, the CDR3 is TGTGCCAGCAGCTTAGGGATGTACAGGGGGAGGCCTAGCACAGATACGCAGTATTTT. Its translation: CASSLGMYRGRPSTDTQYF.

V gene TRBV5-1 combines with J gene TRBJ1-1; D unclear. V was trimmed by 0 bases and J by 5 bases, leaving 11 bases between them. The germline gives CDR1 SGHRS, CDR2 YFSETQ. The CDR3 has 14 residues. CDR3 in amino acids: CASSLVPGGTEAFF. The CDR3 DNA follows: TGCGCCAGCAGCTTGGTGCCGGGTGGGACTGAAGCTTTCTTT.

This clone was recorded only once. The chain uses TRBV6-4 and TRBJ1-1; possible D gene TRBD1, 6 bases. Germline V gene sequence: CDR1 MRHNA, CDR2 SNTAGT. There are 14 residues in the CDR3. The ends were cut back, 6 bases at V and 1 base at J, with 12 bases in the middle. CDR3 bases: TGTGCCAGCAGAGCCAGACAGGAGAACACTGAAGCTTTCTTT. Translation: CASRARQENTEAFF.

This clone was counted a few times. V is TRBV5-1 and J is TRBJ2-3; D call uncertain. This CDR3 is 12 amino acids long. V was cut by 0 bases and J by 5 bases, with 4 bases left in between. CDR1 is SGHRS, CDR2 YFSETQ, per germline. CDR3 region: CASSLDGDTQYF. In DNA form, the CDR3 reads TGCGCCAGCAGCTTGGATGGAGATACGCAGTATTTT.

The chain is built from TRBV7-9 and TRBJ1-3; D ambiguous. Per the germline V gene, CDR1 is SEHNR and CDR2 is FQNEAQ (reference sequence). V was cut by 4 bases and J by 0 bases, with 13 bases left in between. This CDR3 is 16 amino acids long. The CDR3: CASSYGPEISGNTIYF. Here the CDR3 DNA reads TGTGCCAGCAGCTACGGTCCAGAGATCTCTGGAAACACCATATATTTT.

J is TRBJ2-1 and V is TRBV13; unclear D gene. V was pared by 5 bases and J by 5 bases, with 1 base between. CDR3 length: 10 residues. From germline, CDR1 is PRHDT and CDR2 FYEKMQ (reference sequence). CDR3 DNA: TGTGCCAGCAGCCACAATGAGCAGTTCTTC. Protein sequence: CASSHNEQFF.